Below, 26 T cell receptor beta chains from the same sample are listed, as sequenced in a study of T-cell memory formation after mild COVID-19 (dated by TCRdb to the early 2020s). The library was produced with 5' RACE. TCRdb shows the sequencer as Illumina NovaSeq 6000. TCRdb itself trimmed the public reads at Q25 with fastp, ran MiXCR and retained productive beta chains. Each CDR3 protein gets just one entry, which takes the most common genes and DNA from the rows behind it. The sample profile shows roughly 620,000 distinct CDR3 sequences; 15% to 20% of them were found once. The ten largest account for about 12% of the sample. Sequencing was performed on PBMCs or a T cell subset sorted from them (not recorded which). Receptors were obtained from an adult woman who had mild COVID-19 (a few samples of this study predate the infection). The sample titles of this study are shuffled in the database, so cell type and time point are left out; the donor was told from shared clones.

The V gene is TRBV3-1, the J gene TRBJ2-3; TRBD1 aligns across 8 bases. Germline-derived CDR1 and CDR2 are LGHDT and YNNKEL (reference sequence). The CDR3 loop spans 15 amino acids. The J segment lost 1 base and the V segment lost 4 bases, leaving 4 bases of the junction unmatched. CDR3 sequence (DNA): TGTGCCAGCAGCCGGCCGGGACAGGGCACAGATACGCAGTATTTT. Protein sequence: CASSRPGQGTDTQYF.

V gene TRBV7-8 combines with J gene TRBJ2-3; D gene uncertain. The CDR3 consists of 12 residues. The germline CDR1 and CDR2 sequences are SGHVS and FQNEAQ. V dropped 4 bases and J dropped 6 bases, with 8 bases sitting between them. CDR3: CASSSPVDTQYF. DNA of the CDR3: TGTGCCAGCAGCTCCCCGGTCGATACGCAGTATTTT.

This clonotype was detected a few times. The chain carries TRBV25-1 and TRBJ2-1; the D gene is possibly TRBD2 (7 bases). The germline CDR1 and CDR2 sequences are MGHDK and SYGVNS. This CDR3 contains 15 residues. Trimming shortened V by 1 base and J by 7 bases, and 14 bases separated the two germline ends. The CDR3 sequence is CASSEFRGAWNEQFF. CDR3 in DNA: TGTGCCAGCAGTGAATTCCGGGGGGCGTGGAATGAGCAGTTCTTC.

This clonotype came up many times. The chain recombines TRBV4-1 with TRBJ2-7; 7 nucleotides match TRBD2. The CDR3 runs 15 residues. CDR1 is MGHRA and CDR2 is YSYEKL in the germline V gene. Trimming removed 4 bases from V and 7 bases from J; junction bases left unmatched: 13. The CDR3 here is CASSLSAGTGREQYF. The CDR3, as DNA: TGCGCCAGCAGCCTCTCAGCGGGGACCGGTAGGGAGCAGTACTTC.

A few counts support this clonotype. The chain carries TRBV6-5 and TRBJ1-1; D not certain. The ends were cut back, 5 bases at V and 0 bases at J, with 13 bases in the middle. The CDR3 sequence is 15 residues long. Germline CDR1 is MNHEY and CDR2 is SVGAGI. This CDR3 is CASSRGNSMNTEAFF. CDR3 nucleotide sequence: TGTGCCAGCAGTCGGGGAAACAGCATGAACACTGAAGCTTTCTTT.

The chain joins TRBV6-5 to TRBJ1-4; D gene uncertain. Trimming removed 0 bases from V and 0 bases from J, with 5 bases in between. The CDR3 has 15 residues. The germline gives CDR1 MNHEY, CDR2 SVGAGI. The CDR3 region has the DNA TGTGCCAGCAGTTACTCCGAGGCAACTAATGAAAAACTGTTTTTT. It yields the protein CASSYSEATNEKLFF.

This clonotype occurred a few times. This sequence joins TRBV6-1 and TRBJ2-7; D gene ambiguous. V lost 4 bases to trimming and J lost 3 bases, with 28 bases between them. Germline CDR1 and CDR2: MNHNS and SASEGT. The CDR3 is 19 amino acids. The CDR3 is CASSGSRPGWLRVDYEQYF. In DNA, the CDR3 is TGTGCCAGCAGTGGTTCCCGGCCCGGGTGGCTCCGGGTAGACTACGAGCAGTACTTC.

This clonotype was picked up a small number of times. The CDR3 is CSALPAQGAQDTQYF. In DNA form, the CDR3 reads TGCAGTGCCCTCCCCGCCCAGGGTGCGCAGGATACGCAGTATTTT. This chain connects TRBV20-1 to TRBJ2-3; tentatively, D is TRBD1 (5 bases). The germline V and J ends were trimmed by 6 bases and 6 bases, with 22 bases remaining between them. This CDR3 spans 15 amino acids. Germline assignment: CDR1 DFQATT and CDR2 SNEGSKA (reference sequence).

In its sample, this clonotype was seen a few times. The rearrangement joins TRBV27 to TRBJ2-7; TRBD1 is a possible D gene (6 bases). V was cut by 4 bases and J by 6 bases, with 22 bases left in between. The CDR3 is 16 residues long. Germline lookup yields CDR1 MNHEY and CDR2 SMNVEV (reference sequence). DNA of the CDR3: TGTGCCAGCAGTTCAGACAGGCGGTACCCTACTGGCGAGCAGTACTTC. Protein product: CASSSDRRYPTGEQYF.

The rearrangement joins TRBV24-1 to TRBJ2-1; possibly TRBD2 for D (7 bases). Germline V CDR1 and CDR2: KGHDR, SFDVKD. The CDR3 length is 15 residues. Trimming took off 9 bases at V and 0 bases at J, with 14 bases between the two ends. The CDR3 is CATGEGGSSYNEQFF. The DNA for the CDR3 is TGTGCCACCGGGGAGGGGGGCAGCTCCTACAATGAGCAGTTCTTC.

This clonotype was detected only a few times. This chain links TRBV20-1 with TRBJ2-7; a weak D match, TRBD2 (6 bases). Trimming removed 2 bases from V and 5 bases from J, with 10 bases in between. The CDR3 covers 12 residues. Germline CDR1 and CDR2: DFQATT and SNEGSKA (reference sequence). The CDR3 nucleotides are TGCAGTGCTAGATGGGGGGTTAACGAGCAGTACTTC. This codes for CSARWGVNEQYF.

This clonotype occurred a few times. V and J are TRBV5-1 and TRBJ2-1; 8 bases are a match to TRBD2. Germline loops: CDR1 SGHRS, CDR2 YFSETQ. The V segment lost 0 bases and the J segment 2 bases; nucleotides outside the gene matches: 1. The CDR3 has 15 amino acids. CDR3 loop: CASSLDGGAYNEQFF. CDR3 nucleotide sequence: TGCGCCAGCAGCTTGGACGGGGGGGCCTACAATGAGCAGTTCTTC.

A few counts support this clonotype. The chain carries TRBV7-2 and TRBJ2-3; D call uncertain. This CDR3 spans 12 amino acids. Germline V CDR1 and CDR2: SGHTA, FQGNSA. Trimming removed 5 bases at V and 5 bases at J, with 8 bases between. The CDR3 protein is CASSLLVDTQYF. In DNA, the CDR3 is TGTGCCAGCAGCCTATTGGTAGATACGCAGTATTTT.

In DNA form, the CDR3 reads TGTGCCAGCAGCCTGAATGGACGGGGGGACTATGGCTACACCTTC. It specifies CASSLNGRGDYGYTF. The chain combines TRBV9 with TRBJ1-2, with D possibly being TRBD1 (5 bases). The CDR3 runs to 15 residues. The V gene lost 4 bases and the J gene lost 3 bases, with 16 bases spanning the gap. Per germline, CDR1 SGDLS and CDR2 YYNGEE.

The rearrangement links TRBV7-3 to TRBJ2-7, with 14 bases fitting TRBD2. Germline CDR1 reads SGHTA; CDR2 reads FQGTGA. Trimming at V came to 5 bases and at J to 3 bases, leaving 6 bases not matched to a gene. The CDR3 sequence is 16 residues long. CDR3 in amino acids: CASSPDGTSGSYEQYF. CDR3 nucleotide sequence: TGTGCCAGCAGCCCCGACGGGACTAGCGGGAGCTACGAGCAGTACTTC.

In its sample, this clonotype was seen a few times. This sequence joins TRBV12-3 or TRBV12-4 and TRBJ1-5, with 8 bases identical to TRBD1. Losses at the gene ends were 1 base for V and 13 bases for J; bases not matched to a gene: 0. This CDR3 is built from 11 residues. CDR3 sequence: CASSLGQGQHF. The CDR3 DNA is TGTGCCAGCAGTTTAGGACAGGGGCAGCATTTT.

Only a few counts were recorded for this clonotype. This chain uses TRBV7-2 with TRBJ2-3; 8 bases map to TRBD2. V lost 5 bases to trimming and J lost 4 bases; unmatched junction nucleotides: 5. From germline, CDR1 is SGHTA and CDR2 FQGNSA. This CDR3 is built from 14 residues. The CDR3 coding sequence is TGTGCCAGCAGCACAGCGGGAGTGGCAGATACGCAGTATTTT. It codes for CASSTAGVADTQYF. Filled out from reference TRBV7-2 and TRBJ2-3, the complete variable domain reads GAGVSQSPSNKVTEKGKDVELRCDPISGHTALYWYRQSLGQGLEFLIYFQGNSAPDKSGLPSDRFSAERTGGSVSTLTIQRTQQEDSAVYLCASSTAGVADTQYFGPGTRLTVL.

This chain joins TRBV4-1 and TRBJ2-1; TRBD1 aligns across 7 bases. CDR1 is MGHRA, CDR2 YSYEKL, per germline. V was clipped by 4 bases and J by 5 bases; unmatched bases: 11. CDR3 length: 16 residues. CDR3 DNA: TGCGCCAGCAGCCTGCTGAAACAGGGGACGGACAATGAGCAGTTCTTC. Its translation is CASSLLKQGTDNEQFF.

The rearrangement uses TRBV11-2 and TRBJ2-1; D is unclear. This CDR3 has 14 amino acids. Germline V lookup: CDR1 SGHAT, CDR2 FQNNGV. V was clipped by 2 bases and J by 4 bases, with 9 bases between them. CDR3 in DNA: TGTGCCAGCAGCTTAAATCCGCAATACAATGAGCAGTTCTTC. It specifies CASSLNPQYNEQFF. The full variable domain, completed using reference TRBV11-2 and TRBJ2-1, is EAGVAQSPRYKIIEKRQSVAFWCNPISGHATLYWYQQILGQGPKLLIQFQNNGVVDDSQLPKDRFSAERLKGVDSTLKIQPAKLEDSAVYLCASSLNPQYNEQFFGPGTRLTVL.

Concerning this clonotype: This may be a read error: a much more frequent sequence differs by one nucleotide. This chain links TRBV11-3 with TRBJ2-3; TRBD1 matches at 9 bases. CDR1 and CDR2 (germline): SGHNT, YENEEA. The CDR3 has 14 residues. V lost 5 bases, J lost 1 base, and 1 base stayed unmatched. CDR3 sequence reads: CASSHRGRTDTQYF. The CDR3 nucleotides are TGTGCCAGCAGCCACAGGGGGCGCACAGATACGCAGTATTTT.

The table lists this clonotype with a few counts. The V and J genes are TRBV15 and TRBJ1-1; D gene unclear. V lost 0 bases and J lost 7, with 9 bases in between. Looked up from germline, CDR1 is LNHNV and CDR2 is YYDKDF (reference sequence). The CDR3 consists of 13 residues. For the CDR3, the DNA is TGTGCCACCAGCAGAGATGGGCCCGGTGAAGCTTTCTTT. It is translated as CATSRDGPGEAFF.

This clonotype has only a few counts. The chain links TRBV9 to TRBJ2-5; D ambiguous. The CDR3 runs to 13 residues. Germline lookup yields CDR1 SGDLS and CDR2 YYNGEE. Trimming shortened V by 2 bases and J by 5 bases, and 10 bases separated the two germline ends. The CDR3: CASSVGDWETQYF. In DNA, the CDR3 is TGTGCCAGCAGCGTTGGGGATTGGGAGACCCAGTACTTC.

V and J are TRBV20-1 and TRBJ2-3, with a weak D call TRBD1 (6 bases). V was clipped by 1 base and J by 5 bases, with 10 bases between them. The CDR3 extends over 13 amino acids. The germline V gene has CDR1 DFQATT and CDR2 SNEGSKA (reference sequence). This CDR3 is CSARGGHIDTQYF. In DNA, the CDR3 is TGCAGTGCTAGAGGGGGGCACATAGATACGCAGTATTTT.

This chain joins TRBV12-3 or TRBV12-4 and TRBJ2-7, with 9 bases identical to TRBD1. Losses at the gene ends were 5 bases for V and 6 bases for J; bases not matched to a gene: 5. This CDR3 is built from 13 residues. The CDR3 DNA reads as TGTGCCAGCAGTCGGGACAGGGTTACCGAGCAGTACTTC. It codes for CASSRDRVTEQYF.

The chain uses TRBV20-1 and TRBJ2-3, with 13 bases fitting TRBD2. V lost 1 base, J lost 8 bases, and 12 bases stayed unmatched. CDR1 is DFQATT and CDR2 is SNEGSKA in the germline V gene (reference sequence). The length of the CDR3 is 17 residues. The CDR3 is CSARGPGLAGKGGTQYF. CDR3 in DNA: TGCAGTGCTAGAGGGCCGGGACTAGCGGGAAAGGGTGGTACGCAGTATTTT.

This clonotype was counted ten times or more. The V gene is TRBV20-1, the J gene TRBJ2-7; D is unclear. V dropped 5 bases and J dropped 4 bases, with 9 bases sitting between them. The CDR3 is made up of 11 amino acids. The germline CDR1 and CDR2 sequences are DFQATT and SNEGSKA (reference sequence). The CDR3 DNA follows: TGCAGTGCTCTTACCTCATACGAGCAGTACTTC. As protein: CSALTSYEQYF.